Presented here are 10 T cell receptor beta chains from one specimen sequenced in a study of shared clonotypes between healthy human individuals. Repertoires were generated with immunoSEQ multiplex PCR, while TCRdb's copy carries only in-frame clones and drops some. Of around 600,000 clones listed, 85% to 95% are singletons. Naive CD8 cells, CD45RO-negative and positively selected for CCR7, excluded terminally differentiated effector memory CD45RA+ cells. Sequences were obtained from naive CD8+ T cells sorted from blood. Receptors were obtained from a woman aged 30 to 39 in good health.

This chain connects TRBV28 to TRBJ2-7; maybe TRBD2 (6 bases). Trimming pared 5 bases from V and 5 bases from J, leaving 13 bases between. The germline V gene has CDR1 MDHEN and CDR2 SYDVKM. This CDR3 contains 13 residues. CDR3 nucleotide sequence: TGTGCCAGCAGTCCCTCGGAGGGCCACGAGCAGTACTTC. Its protein product is CASSPSEGHEQYF.

The rearrangement links TRBV2 to TRBJ2-7; possibly TRBD1 for D (5 bases). V dropped 6 bases and J dropped 0 bases, with 15 bases sitting between them. Germline V lookup: CDR1 SNHLY, CDR2 FYNNEI. The CDR3 length is 15 residues. The CDR3 is CASSLQQESSYEQYF. The CDR3 DNA reads TGTGCCAGCAGCCTACAACAGGAAAGCTCCTACGAGCAGTACTTC.

In this sample, this clone turned up once. V gene TRBV28 combines with J gene TRBJ1-1; possibly TRBD1 for D (5 bases). V dropped 5 bases and J dropped 5 bases, with 15 bases sitting between them. CDR1 and CDR2 (germline): MDHEN, SYDVKM. The CDR3 has 14 amino acids. As DNA, the CDR3 is TGTGCCAGCAGTCTACTGGGACGTACGACTGAAGCTTTCTTT. It translates to CASSLLGRTTEAFF.

This chain uses TRBV2 with TRBJ2-7; 7 bases line up with TRBD1. Germline V gives CDR1 SNHLY, CDR2 FYNNEI. The length of the CDR3 is 13 residues. V shed 7 bases, J shed 6 bases, and the junction held 9 bases outside the gene matches. The CDR3 DNA reads TGTGCCAGCACCTTGACAGGGTTGGGCGAGCAGTACTTC. This encodes CASTLTGLGEQYF.

The genes are TRBV14 and TRBJ2-3; 9 bases line up with TRBD2. Trimming took 1 base from V and 6 from J; bases not matched to a gene: 11. Germline V gene sequence: CDR1 SGHDN, CDR2 FVKESK. The CDR3 length is 17 residues. The CDR3 DNA reads as TGTGCCAGCAGCCAAGGTTCTAGCGGGAAGTTCGGGGATACGCAGTATTTT. Residues: CASSQGSSGKFGDTQYF. Together with reference TRBV14 and TRBJ2-3, the CDR3 gives the full variable domain: EAGVTQFPSHSVIEKGQTVTLRCDPISGHDNLYWYRRVMGKEIKFLLHFVKESKQDESGMPNNRFLAERTGGTYSTLKVQPAELEDSGVYFCASSQGSSGKFGDTQYFGPGTRLTVL.

The rearrangement joins TRBV6-5 to TRBJ2-5; D call uncertain. The better agreement between TRBJ2-7 and the DNA end casts doubt on the J call. CDR1 is MNHEY and CDR2 is SVGAGI in the germline V gene. The CDR3 has 13 amino acids. CDR3 sequence reads: CASSYSRIYEQYF. In DNA form, the CDR3 reads TGTGCCAGCAGTTACTCGAGGATCTACGAGCAGTACTTC.

V gene TRBV6-4 combines with J gene TRBJ1-6; 7 nucleotides agree with TRBD1. This CDR3 is 15 amino acids long. The V gene's germline CDR1 is MRHNA and CDR2 SNTAGT. Unmatched junction bases numbered 9, after V lost 3 bases and J lost 10 bases. The CDR3 region is CASSESDRAGSPLHF. The CDR3 DNA reads TGTGCCAGCAGTGAGTCAGACAGGGCGGGCTCACCCCTCCACTTT.

V and J are TRBV20-1 and TRBJ1-2, with D unresolved. Trimming cost V 8 bases and J 1 base, with 8 bases left between them. CDR3 length: 11 amino acids. In germline, CDR1 is DFQATT, CDR2 SNEGSKA (reference sequence). DNA of the CDR3: TGCAGTATAGTGGATAACTATGGCTACACCTTC. As protein: CSIVDNYGYTF.

The rearrangement joins TRBV27 to TRBJ1-1; D ambiguous. The CDR3 is made up of 15 amino acids. Trimming left V 1 base short and J 1 base short, with 10 bases between. Germline CDR1 and CDR2: MNHEY and SMNVEV (reference sequence). The CDR3 sequence: CASSLWSTSNTEAFF. DNA for the CDR3: TGTGCCAGCAGTTTATGGTCTACATCGAACACTGAAGCTTTCTTT.

The chain couples TRBV4-1 to TRBJ2-7; TRBD2 matches 7 bases. The CDR3 totals 15 residues. CDR1 MGHRA and CDR2 YSYEKL come from the germline V gene. Germline trimming cut 2 bases from V and 5 bases from J; bases unmatched to any gene: 9. CDR3 nucleotides: TGCGCCAGCAGCCAATCGGGGGGAGGAGGCAACGAGCAGTACTTC. This encodes CASSQSGGGGNEQYF.